This TCR beta chain is from a study of shared clonotypes between healthy human individuals. Using approximately 200 ng DNA, 25,000 to 35,000 T cell genomes, the sorted-subset replicate PCRs were run. TCRdb keeps only in-frame clones here, not all; method: immunoSEQ multiplex PCR. The data contain roughly 2.6 million clones, around nine tenths of them singletons. There are 14 residues in the CDR3. Trimming pared 5 bases from V and 4 bases from J, leaving 14 bases between. Germline V gene sequence: CDR1 LNHDA, CDR2 SQIVND (reference sequence). The chain is built from TRBV19 and TRBJ2-5, with D perhaps matching TRBD1 (6 bases). The TCR comes from a man aged 18 to 29 in good health. Sequenced material: naive CD4+ T cells sorted from blood. The subset is: CD45RA+ positively selected. CDR3 in DNA: TGTGCCAGTAGTCCAGGGGAACTCGGAGAGACCCAGTACTTC. It encodes CASSPGELGETQYF.